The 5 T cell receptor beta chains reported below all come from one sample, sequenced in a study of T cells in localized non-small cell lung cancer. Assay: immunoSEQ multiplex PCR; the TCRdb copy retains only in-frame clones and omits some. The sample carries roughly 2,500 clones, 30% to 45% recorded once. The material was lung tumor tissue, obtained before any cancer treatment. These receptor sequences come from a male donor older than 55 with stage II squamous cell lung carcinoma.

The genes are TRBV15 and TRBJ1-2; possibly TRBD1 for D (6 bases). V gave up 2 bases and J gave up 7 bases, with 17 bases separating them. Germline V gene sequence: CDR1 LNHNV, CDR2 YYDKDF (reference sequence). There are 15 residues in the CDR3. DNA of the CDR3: TGTGCCACCAGCAGACCCGGCCGGGGGGCCGGTGGCTACACCTTC. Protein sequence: CATSRPGRGAGGYTF.

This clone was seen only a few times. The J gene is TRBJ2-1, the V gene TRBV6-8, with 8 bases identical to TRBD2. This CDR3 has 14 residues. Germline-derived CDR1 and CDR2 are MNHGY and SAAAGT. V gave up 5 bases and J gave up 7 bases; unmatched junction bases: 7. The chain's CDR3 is CASSESREGNEQFF. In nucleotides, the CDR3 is TGTGCCAGCAGTGAGAGTCGGGAGGGTAATGAGCAGTTCTTC.

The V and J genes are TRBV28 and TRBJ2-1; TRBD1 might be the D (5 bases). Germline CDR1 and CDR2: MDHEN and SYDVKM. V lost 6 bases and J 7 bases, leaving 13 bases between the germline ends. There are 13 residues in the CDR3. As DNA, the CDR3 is TGTGCCAGCAGCCTCAGGGTGGTAAATGAGCAGTTCTTC. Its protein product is CASSLRVVNEQFF.

Written as DNA, the CDR3 is TGTGCCAGCAATTCAGAGACAGGGGGCTACGAGCAGTACTTC. This gives the protein CASNSETGGYEQYF. The chain combines TRBV28 with TRBJ2-7, with 9 bases identical to TRBD1. The germline CDR1 and CDR2 sequences are MDHEN and SYDVKM. There are 14 residues in the CDR3. V lost 7 bases, J lost 3 bases, and 7 bases stayed unmatched. The full variable domain, its missing parts supplied by reference TRBV28 and TRBJ2-7, is DVKVTQSSRYLVKRTGEKVFLECVQDMDHENMFWYRQDPGLGLRLIYFSYDVKMKEKGDIPEGYSVSREKKERFSLILESASTNQTSMYLCASNSETGGYEQYFGPGTRLTVT.

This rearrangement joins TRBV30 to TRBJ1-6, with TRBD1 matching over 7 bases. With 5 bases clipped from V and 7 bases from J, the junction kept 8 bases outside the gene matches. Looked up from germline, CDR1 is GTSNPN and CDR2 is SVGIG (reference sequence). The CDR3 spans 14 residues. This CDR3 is CAWDEQGWNSPLHF. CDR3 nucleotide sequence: TGTGCCTGGGACGAACAGGGGTGGAATTCACCCCTCCACTTT.